The clone carrying this TCR beta chain has a handful of counts. Its antigen is currently unknown. Whoever was chosen for sequencing had shown CD8+CD57+ cell expansion by flow cytometry. The diagnosis in all patients was severe acquired aplastic anemia. Patient blood was sampled before any therapy had been received. TCR beta VDJ and CDR3 profiles were obtained from a genomic DNA template. TCRdb re-derived calls from the reads in MiXCR, one entry per CDR3 protein. Of nearly 60,000 distinct CDR3 sequences listed, about 56% are singletons. The source of the sample is a study of CD8+CD57+ T cells in acquired aplastic anemia. The ends were cut back, 8 bases at V and 2 bases at J, with 6 bases in the middle. This CDR3 spans 12 amino acids. The germline V gene has CDR1 LNHNV and CDR2 YYDKDF (reference sequence). Study findings and constraints: Roughly 28 was the count of CD8+ CDR3 sequences that patients shared with controls.

The sequenced sample was sorted CD4+, CD8+, or CD8+CD57+ T cells (not recorded which) from PBMCs. The chain combines TRBV15 with TRBJ2-2; D is unresolved. The receptor was derived from a human donor with aplastic anemia. The DNA of the CDR3 is TGTGCCACCGGTCTTAACACCGGGGAGCTGTTTTTT. It yields the protein CATGLNTGELFF.